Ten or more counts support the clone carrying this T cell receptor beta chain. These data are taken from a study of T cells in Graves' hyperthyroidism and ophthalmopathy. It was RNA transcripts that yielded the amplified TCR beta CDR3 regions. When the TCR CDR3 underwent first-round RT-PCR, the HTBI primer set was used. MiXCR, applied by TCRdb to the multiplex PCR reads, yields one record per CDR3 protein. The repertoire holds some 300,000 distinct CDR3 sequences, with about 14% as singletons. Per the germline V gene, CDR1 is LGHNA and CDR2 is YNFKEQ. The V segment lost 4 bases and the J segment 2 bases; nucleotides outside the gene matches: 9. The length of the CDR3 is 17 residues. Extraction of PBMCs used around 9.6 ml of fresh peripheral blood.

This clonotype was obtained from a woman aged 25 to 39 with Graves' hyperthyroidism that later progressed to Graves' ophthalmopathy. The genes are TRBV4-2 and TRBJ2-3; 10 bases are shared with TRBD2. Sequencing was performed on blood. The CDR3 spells CASSPGLAVYPTDTQYF. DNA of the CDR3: TGTGCCAGCAGCCCCGGACTAGCGGTCTACCCCACAGATACGCAGTATTTT.